Listed below are T cell receptor beta chains from one sample, sequenced in a study of control samples from healthy donors and cancer patients. The assay was immunoSEQ multiplex PCR, and TCRdb's table has in-frame clones only and misses some. This table holds 45,000 to 55,000 clones, roughly 94% found once. The sequencing sample was made of blood. These TCRs come from a man younger than 45 in good health. CDR3s include the opening cysteine and the closing phenylalanine or tryptophan. D genes are given only for firm matches. Only part of the rows carry a size: once, few, many, or a class if the clone is expanded.

clone_size	v_call	j_call	d_call	cdr3_aa	cdr3_nt
NA	TRBV5-1	TRBJ2-7	TRBD2	CASSSYETSGSKQYF	TGCGCCAGCAGCTCCTACGAGACTAGCGGGAGCAAGCAGTACTTC
NA	TRBV12-3/TRBV12-4	TRBJ1-6	TRBD1	CASGGTADSPLHF	TGTGCCAGCGGAGGGACAGCAGATTCACCCCTCCACTTT
NA	TRBV6-5	TRBJ2-7	TRBD1	CASPRGTGDYEQYF	TGTGCCAGCCCTAGGGGGACAGGAGACTACGAGCAGTACTTC
NA	TRBV5-4	TRBJ2-7	NA	CASSSPYEQYF	TGTGCCAGCAGCTCGCCCTACGAGCAGTACTTC
NA	TRBV4-3	TRBJ1-4	NA	CASSRNPTEGSEKLFF	TGCGCCAGCAGCCGGAACCCTACGGAGGGGTCCGAAAAACTGTTTTTT
NA	TRBV28	TRBJ2-7	NA	CASSLGSYEQYF	TGTGCCAGCAGTTTAGGATCCTACGAGCAGTACTTC
NA	TRBV20-1	TRBJ2-7	TRBD2	CSGLADEQYF	TGCAGCGGACTAGCGGACGAGCAGTACTTC
once	TRBV5-1	TRBJ1-2	NA	CASRGQAVYGYTF	TGCGCCAGCAGGGGTCAAGCGGTCTATGGCTACACCTTC
NA	TRBV5-1	TRBJ1-1	TRBD1	CASSSGGRGTEAFF	TGCGCCAGCAGCTCAGGGGGGCGCGGCACTGAAGCTTTCTTT
NA	TRBV14	TRBJ1-2	NA	CASSQLGTGGGYTF	TGTGCCAGCAGCCAACTCGGGACCGGAGGAGGCTACACCTTC
NA	TRBV6-2/TRBV6-3	TRBJ2-5	NA	CASSSRWETQYF	TGTGCCAGCAGTTCTCGTTGGGAGACCCAGTACTTC
NA	TRBV27	TRBJ1-6	NA	CASSSGPYNSPLHF	TGTGCCAGCAGTTCCGGGCCCTATAATTCACCCCTCCACTTT
NA	TRBV5-4	TRBJ1-1	TRBD1	CASSDRDRWAEAFF	TGTGCCAGCAGCGACCGGGACAGGTGGGCTGAAGCTTTCTTT
once	TRBV6-6	TRBJ1-2	NA	CASSGTEKYGYTF	TGTGCCAGCAGCGGGACCGAGAAATATGGCTACACCTTC
NA	TRBV9	TRBJ2-7	TRBD1	CASSSGTGAWQYF	TGTGCCAGCAGCTCGGGGACAGGGGCTTGGCAGTACTTC
NA	TRBV6-2/TRBV6-3	TRBJ2-1	NA	CASSRVESRINEQFF	TGTGCCAGCAGTAGGGTGGAATCCAGGATCAATGAGCAGTTCTTC
NA	TRBV28	TRBJ1-2	TRBD1	CASSWDREEDYGYTF	TGTGCCAGCAGTTGGGACAGGGAAGAGGACTATGGCTACACCTTC
NA	TRBV19	TRBJ2-7	TRBD2	CASSKAGGYSYEQYF	TGTGCCAGTAGTAAAGCGGGAGGTTACTCCTACGAGCAGTACTTC
NA	TRBV9	TRBJ1-1	NA	CASSVGIPPLAEAFF	TGTGCCAGCAGCGTAGGCATCCCCCCATTGGCTGAAGCTTTCTTT
NA	TRBV11-2	TRBJ1-6	NA	CASSSLGSNSPLHF	TGTGCCAGCAGCTCCCTAGGGTCCAATTCACCCCTCCACTTT
once	TRBV7-2	TRBJ1-6	NA	CASSLGQGPSSYNSPLHF	TGTGCCAGCAGCTTAGGGCAGGGGCCGAGCTCCTATAATTCACCCCTCCACTTT
NA	TRBV6-6	TRBJ2-3	NA	CASSYDSTDTQYF	TGTGCCAGCAGTTACGACAGCACAGATACGCAGTATTTT
NA	TRBV19	TRBJ1-5	NA	CAIRRGGQPQHF	TGTGCCATAAGAAGGGGCGGTCAGCCCCAGCATTTT
NA	TRBV6-2/TRBV6-3	TRBJ2-2	NA	CASSSQGHGELFF	TGTGCCAGCAGTTCCCAGGGCCACGGGGAGCTGTTTTTT
NA	TRBV16	TRBJ2-1	NA	CASSPMLGNSYNEQFF	TGTGCCAGCAGCCCAATGTTGGGGAACTCCTACAATGAGCAGTTCTTC
NA	TRBV3-1/TRBV3-2	TRBJ1-6	NA	CASSQRRGQGRSPLHF	TGTGCCAGCAGCCAAAGGAGGGGTCAGGGACGGTCACCCCTCCACTTT
NA	TRBV7-2	TRBJ2-1	NA	CASSLAILPRYNEQFF	TGTGCCAGCAGCTTAGCGATCCTACCGCGCTACAATGAGCAGTTCTTC
NA	TRBV29-1	TRBJ2-2	TRBD1	CSVGSVETGRTGELFF	TGCAGCGTTGGGAGTGTAGAGACAGGGAGAACCGGGGAGCTGTTTTTT
NA	TRBV23-1	TRBJ2-5	NA	CASSHEGEETQYF	TGCGCCAGCAGTCACGAGGGGGAGGAGACCCAGTACTTC
NA	TRBV6-1	TRBJ1-1	NA	CASSEGRHQAFF	TGTGCCAGCAGTGAGGGACGCCACCAAGCTTTCTTT
once	TRBV6-5	TRBJ2-1	NA	CASSYYLAGLYNEQFF	TGTGCCAGCAGTTATTACCTTGCGGGTCTATACAATGAGCAGTTCTTC
NA	TRBV7-9	TRBJ2-7	TRBD2	CASSLVRLAGAYEQYF	TGTGCCAGCAGCTTAGTCCGTCTAGCGGGAGCCTACGAGCAGTACTTC
NA	TRBV7-3	TRBJ2-7	NA	CASSLSLEAAEQYF	TGTGCCAGCAGCTTAAGTCTCGAAGCGGCCGAGCAGTACTTC
NA	TRBV9	TRBJ2-3	TRBD2	CASSPSGISTDTQYF	TGTGCCAGCAGTCCCAGCGGGATTAGCACAGATACGCAGTATTTT
NA	TRBV2	TRBJ1-1	TRBD1	CASIGQARGGALNTEAFF	TGTGCCAGTATCGGACAGGCACGGGGAGGGGCCCTGAACACTGAAGCTTTCTTT
few	TRBV5-3	TRBJ2-7	NA	CARSLLRIAPYEQYF	TGTGCCAGAAGCCTGCTCCGGATTGCCCCCTACGAGCAGTACTTC
NA	TRBV7-9	TRBJ1-6	TRBD1	CASSFLQGALNSPLHF	TGTGCCAGCAGCTTTTTACAGGGGGCTCTTAATTCACCCCTCCACTTT
NA	TRBV28	TRBJ1-2	NA	CASIRFGDSNYGYTF	TGTGCCAGCATCCGCTTCGGGGATTCCAACTATGGCTACACCTTC
NA	TRBV11-2	TRBJ2-1	NA	CASSTIRNRDYNEQFF	TGTGCCAGCAGCACAATACGGAACAGGGACTACAATGAGCAGTTCTTC
NA	TRBV7-9	TRBJ2-1	TRBD2	CASSLALSGRMPYNEQFF	TGTGCCAGCAGCTTAGCGCTTAGCGGGAGAATGCCCTACAATGAGCAGTTCTTC
once	TRBV6-2/TRBV6-3	TRBJ1-5	NA	CASSPGQSQPQHF	TGTGCCAGCAGTCCCGGACAGAGCCAGCCCCAGCATTTT
NA	TRBV7-9	TRBJ1-2	NA	CASSLALTKNYGYTF	TGTGCCAGCAGCTTAGCGCTTACCAAGAACTATGGCTACACCTTC
NA	TRBV6-5	TRBJ1-5	TRBD1	CASSYSQGGGQPQHF	TGTGCCAGCAGTTACTCGCAGGGGGGTGGTCAGCCCCAGCATTTT
NA	TRBV7-6	TRBJ1-6	NA	CASSYKNSPLHF	TGTGCCAGCAGCTATAAGAATTCACCCCTCCACTTT